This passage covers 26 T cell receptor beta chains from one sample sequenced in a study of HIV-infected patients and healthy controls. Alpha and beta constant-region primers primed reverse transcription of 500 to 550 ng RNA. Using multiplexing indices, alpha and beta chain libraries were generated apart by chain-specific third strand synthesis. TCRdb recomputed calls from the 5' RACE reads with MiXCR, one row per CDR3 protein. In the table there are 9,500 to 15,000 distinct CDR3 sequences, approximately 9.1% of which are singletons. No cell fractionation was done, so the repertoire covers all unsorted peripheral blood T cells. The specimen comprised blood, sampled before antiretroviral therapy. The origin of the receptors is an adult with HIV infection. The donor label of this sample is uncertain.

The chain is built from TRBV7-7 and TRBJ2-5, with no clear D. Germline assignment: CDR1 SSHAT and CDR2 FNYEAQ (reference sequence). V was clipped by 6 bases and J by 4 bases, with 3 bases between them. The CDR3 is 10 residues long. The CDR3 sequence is CASRGETQYF. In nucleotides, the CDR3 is TGTGCCAGCAGAGGAGAGACCCAGTACTTC.

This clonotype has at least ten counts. In DNA, the CDR3 is TGTGCCAGCAGTGAGTACGGCTCTGGGGCCAACGTCCTGACTTTC. Translation: CASSEYGSGANVLTF. The J gene is TRBJ2-6, the V gene TRBV6-6; D is ambiguous. This CDR3 region has 15 residues. V lost 5 bases to trimming and J lost 0 bases, with 8 bases between them. Germline assignment: CDR1 MNHNY and CDR2 SVGAGI (reference sequence).

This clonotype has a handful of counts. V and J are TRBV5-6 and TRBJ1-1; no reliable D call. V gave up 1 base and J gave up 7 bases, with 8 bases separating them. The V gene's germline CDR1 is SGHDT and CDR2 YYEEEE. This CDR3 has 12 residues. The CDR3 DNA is TGTGCCAGCAGCTTGACCTACGGTGAAGCTTTCTTT. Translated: CASSLTYGEAFF. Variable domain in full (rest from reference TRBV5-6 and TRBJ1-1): DAGVTQSPTHLIKTRGQQVTLRCSPKSGHDTVSWYQQALGQGPQFIFQYYEEEERQRGNFPDRFSGHQFPNYSSELNVNALLLGDSALYLCASSLTYGEAFFGQGTRLTVV.

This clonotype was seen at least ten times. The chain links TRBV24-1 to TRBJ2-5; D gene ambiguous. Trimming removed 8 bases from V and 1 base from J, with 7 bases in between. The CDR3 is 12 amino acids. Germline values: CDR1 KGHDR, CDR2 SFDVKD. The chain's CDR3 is CATKQAQETQYF. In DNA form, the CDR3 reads TGTGCCACCAAGCAGGCCCAAGAGACCCAGTACTTC.

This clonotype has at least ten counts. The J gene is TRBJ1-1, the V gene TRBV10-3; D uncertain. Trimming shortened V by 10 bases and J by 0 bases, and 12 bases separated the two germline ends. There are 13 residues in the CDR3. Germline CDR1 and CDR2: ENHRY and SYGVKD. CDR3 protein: CATRPQMNTEAFF. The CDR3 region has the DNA TGTGCCACCCGGCCCCAAATGAACACTGAAGCTTTCTTT.

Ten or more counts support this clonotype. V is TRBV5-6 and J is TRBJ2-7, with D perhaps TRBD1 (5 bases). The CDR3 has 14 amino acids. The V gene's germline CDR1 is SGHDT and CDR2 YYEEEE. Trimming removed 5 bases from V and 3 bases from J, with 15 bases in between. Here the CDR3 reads CASSLPDSRYEQYF. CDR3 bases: TGTGCCAGCAGTTTACCCGACAGTCGCTACGAGCAGTACTTC.

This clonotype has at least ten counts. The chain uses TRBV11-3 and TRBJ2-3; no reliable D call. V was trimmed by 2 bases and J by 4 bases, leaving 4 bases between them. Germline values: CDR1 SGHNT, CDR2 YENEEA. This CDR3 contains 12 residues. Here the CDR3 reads CASSLIPDTQYF. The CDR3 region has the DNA TGTGCCAGCAGCTTAATACCAGATACGCAGTATTTT.

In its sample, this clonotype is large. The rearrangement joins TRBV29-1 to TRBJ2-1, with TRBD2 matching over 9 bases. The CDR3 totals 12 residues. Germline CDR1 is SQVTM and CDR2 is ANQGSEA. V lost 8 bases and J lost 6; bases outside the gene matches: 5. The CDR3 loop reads CSSTGLANEQFF. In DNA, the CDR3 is TGCAGCTCGACGGGACTAGCCAATGAGCAGTTCTTC.

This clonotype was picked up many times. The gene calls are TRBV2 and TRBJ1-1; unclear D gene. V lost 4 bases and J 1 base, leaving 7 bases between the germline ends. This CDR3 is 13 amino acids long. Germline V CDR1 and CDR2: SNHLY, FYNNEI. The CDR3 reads CASSASWNTEAFF. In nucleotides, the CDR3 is TGTGCCAGCAGTGCAAGTTGGAACACTGAAGCTTTCTTT.

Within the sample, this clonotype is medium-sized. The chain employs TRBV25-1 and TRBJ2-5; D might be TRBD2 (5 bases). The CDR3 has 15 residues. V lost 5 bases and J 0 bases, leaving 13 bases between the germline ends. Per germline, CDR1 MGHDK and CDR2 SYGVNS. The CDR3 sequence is CASSSKIAYQETQYF. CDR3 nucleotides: TGTGCCAGCAGTTCGAAGATAGCGTACCAAGAGACCCAGTACTTC.

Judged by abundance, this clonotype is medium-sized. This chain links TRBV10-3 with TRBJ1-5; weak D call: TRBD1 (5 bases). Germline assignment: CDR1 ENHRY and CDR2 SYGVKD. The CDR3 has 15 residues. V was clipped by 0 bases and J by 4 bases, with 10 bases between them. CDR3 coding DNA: TGTGCCATCAGTGAGTCGGACACAGGAAATCAGCCCCAGCATTTT. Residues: CAISESDTGNQPQHF.

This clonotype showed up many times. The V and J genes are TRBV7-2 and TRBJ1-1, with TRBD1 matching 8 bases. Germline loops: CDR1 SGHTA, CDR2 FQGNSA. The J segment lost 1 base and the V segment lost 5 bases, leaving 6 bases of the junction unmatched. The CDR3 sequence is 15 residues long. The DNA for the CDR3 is TGTGCCAGCAGCCCTAACAGGGGGGGGAACACTGAAGCTTTCTTT. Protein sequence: CASSPNRGGNTEAFF.

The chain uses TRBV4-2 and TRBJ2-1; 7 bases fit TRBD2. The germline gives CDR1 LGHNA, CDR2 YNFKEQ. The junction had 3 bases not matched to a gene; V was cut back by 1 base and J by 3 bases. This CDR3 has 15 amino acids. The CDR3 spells CASSQAGGSYNEQFF. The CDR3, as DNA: TGTGCCAGCAGCCAAGCTGGCGGGAGCTACAATGAGCAGTTCTTC.

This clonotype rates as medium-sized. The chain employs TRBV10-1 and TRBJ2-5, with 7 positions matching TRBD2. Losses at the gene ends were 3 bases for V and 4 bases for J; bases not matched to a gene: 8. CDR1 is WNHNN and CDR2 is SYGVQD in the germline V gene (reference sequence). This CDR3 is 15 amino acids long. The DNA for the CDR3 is TGCGCCAGCAGTGACGAGCTCGGGAGGTCAGAGACCCAGTACTTC. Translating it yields CASSDELGRSETQYF.

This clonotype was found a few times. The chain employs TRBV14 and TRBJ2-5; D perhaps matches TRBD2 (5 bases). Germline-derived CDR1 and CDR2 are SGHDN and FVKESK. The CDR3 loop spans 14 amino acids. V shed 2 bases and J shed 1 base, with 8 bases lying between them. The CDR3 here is CASSQNRGQETQYF. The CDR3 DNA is TGTGCCAGCAGCCAAAATCGGGGCCAAGAGACCCAGTACTTC.

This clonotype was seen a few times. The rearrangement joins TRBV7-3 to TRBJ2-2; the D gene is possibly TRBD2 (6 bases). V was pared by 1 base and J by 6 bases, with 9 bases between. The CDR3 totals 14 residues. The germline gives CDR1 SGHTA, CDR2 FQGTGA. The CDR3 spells CASSLKTGAGELFF. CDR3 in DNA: TGTGCCAGCAGCTTAAAAACGGGGGCCGGGGAGCTGTTTTTT.

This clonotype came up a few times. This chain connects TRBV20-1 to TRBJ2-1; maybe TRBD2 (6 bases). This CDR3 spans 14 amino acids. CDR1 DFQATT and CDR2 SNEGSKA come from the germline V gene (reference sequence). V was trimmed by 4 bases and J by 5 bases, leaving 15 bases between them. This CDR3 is CSAIRPSADNEQFF. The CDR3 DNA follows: TGCAGTGCTATCCGGCCTAGCGCGGACAATGAGCAGTTCTTC.

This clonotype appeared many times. The CDR3 spells CSVESGYEQFF. The CDR3 DNA reads as TGCAGCGTTGAATCAGGGTATGAGCAGTTCTTC. The chain employs TRBV29-1 and TRBJ2-1; TRBD1 might be the D (5 bases). This CDR3 is built from 11 residues. The V end lost 2 bases, the J end lost 8 bases, and 7 bases lay between the germline ends. The germline V gene encodes CDR1 SQVTM and CDR2 ANQGSEA.

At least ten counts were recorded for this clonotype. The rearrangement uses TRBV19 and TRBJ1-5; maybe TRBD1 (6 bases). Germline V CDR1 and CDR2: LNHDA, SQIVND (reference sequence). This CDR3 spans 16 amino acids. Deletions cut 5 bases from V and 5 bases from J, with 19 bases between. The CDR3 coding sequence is TGTGCCAGTAGTCGGACAGACCGGCTGGGAGATCAGCCCCAGCATTTT. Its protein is CASSRTDRLGDQPQHF.

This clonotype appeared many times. The CDR3 sequence is CACNRAGAFF. CDR3 DNA sequence: TGTGCCTGCAACAGGGCAGGCGCTTTCTTT. The chain combines TRBV30 with TRBJ1-1; D may be TRBD1 (6 bases). CDR1 is GTSNPN and CDR2 is SVGIG in the germline V gene (reference sequence). This CDR3 comprises 10 residues. Trimming took off 6 bases at V and 11 bases at J, with 13 bases between the two ends.

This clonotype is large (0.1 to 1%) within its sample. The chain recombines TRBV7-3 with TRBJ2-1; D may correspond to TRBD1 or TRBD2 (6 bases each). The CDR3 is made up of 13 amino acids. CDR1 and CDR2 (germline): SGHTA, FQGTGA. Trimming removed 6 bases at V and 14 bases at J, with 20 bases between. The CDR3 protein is CASSATGAPGKFF. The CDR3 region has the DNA TGTGCCAGCAGTGCAACGGGGGCCCCCGGGAAGTTCTTC. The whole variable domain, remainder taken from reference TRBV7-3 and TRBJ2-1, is GAGVSQTPSNKVTEKGKYVELRCDPISGHTALYWYRQSLGQGPEFLIYFQGTGAADDSGLPNDRFFAVRPEGSVSTLKIQRTERGDSAVYLCASSATGAPGKFFGPGTRLTVL.

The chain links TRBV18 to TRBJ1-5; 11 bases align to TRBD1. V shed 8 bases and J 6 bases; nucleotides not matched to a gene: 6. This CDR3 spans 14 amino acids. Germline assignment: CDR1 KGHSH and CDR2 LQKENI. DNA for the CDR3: TGTGCCAGCCACGGGACAGGGGGTTTTCAGCCCCAGCATTTT. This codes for CASHGTGGFQPQHF.

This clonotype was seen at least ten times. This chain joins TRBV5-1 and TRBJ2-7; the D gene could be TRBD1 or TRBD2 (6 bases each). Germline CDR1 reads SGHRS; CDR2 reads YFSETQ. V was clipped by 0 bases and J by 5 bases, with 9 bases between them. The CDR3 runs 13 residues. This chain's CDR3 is CASSLAGGHEQYF. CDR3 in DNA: TGCGCCAGCAGCTTGGCCGGGGGCCACGAGCAGTACTTC.

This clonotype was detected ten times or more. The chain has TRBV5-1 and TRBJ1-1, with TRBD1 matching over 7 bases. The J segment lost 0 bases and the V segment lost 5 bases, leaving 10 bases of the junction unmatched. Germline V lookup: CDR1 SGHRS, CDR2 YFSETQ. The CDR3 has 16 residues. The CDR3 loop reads CASSDREKVMNTEAFF. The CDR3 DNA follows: TGCGCCAGCAGTGACAGGGAGAAGGTAATGAACACTGAAGCTTTCTTT. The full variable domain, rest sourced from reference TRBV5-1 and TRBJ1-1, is KAGVTQTPRYLIKTRGQQVTLSCSPISGHRSVSWYQQTPGQGLQFLFEYFSETQRNKGNFPGRFSGRQFSNSRSEMNVSTLELGDSALYLCASSDREKVMNTEAFFGQGTRLTVV.

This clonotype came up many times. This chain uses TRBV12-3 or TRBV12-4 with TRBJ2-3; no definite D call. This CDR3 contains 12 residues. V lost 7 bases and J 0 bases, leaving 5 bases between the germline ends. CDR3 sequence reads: CASTSSTDTQYF. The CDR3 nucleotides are TGTGCCAGCACTTCAAGCACAGATACGCAGTATTTT.

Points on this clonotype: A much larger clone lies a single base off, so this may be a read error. The CDR3 reads CSVRAPGTAYEQYF. The CDR3, as DNA: TGCAGTGTTAGGGCCCCTGGCACCGCCTACGAGCAGTACTTC. The chain has TRBV20-1 and TRBJ2-7, with D uncertain. The CDR3 runs to 14 residues. Germline lookup yields CDR1 DFQATT and CDR2 SNEGSKA (reference sequence). Trimming shortened V by 7 bases and J by 2 bases, and 18 bases separated the two germline ends.